This TCR beta chain comes out of a study of identical twins. A single record per CDR3 protein comes from TCRdb applying MiXCR to the 5' RACE reads. The data contain under 800,000 distinct CDR3 sequences, 21% of them singletons. With 4 bases removed from V and 5 bases from J, the gap between germline ends came to 16 bases. The germline CDR1 and CDR2 sequences are SGHRS and YFSETQ. The CDR3 extends over 15 amino acids. A further study also used this sample, focusing on T cells expressing NK-cell markers. That publication notes: HCMV serostatus: most of the eight sequenced donors positive, one negative.

Sequenced input: PBMCs. The clonotype was recovered from a woman in her late teens or twenties in good health. The V and J genes are TRBV5-1 and TRBJ2-1; tentative D call: TRBD2 (6 bases). Here the CDR3 DNA reads TGCGCCAGCAGCCTTGGGATAGTAGCGGACAATGAGCAGTTCTTC. Protein product: CASSLGIVADNEQFF.